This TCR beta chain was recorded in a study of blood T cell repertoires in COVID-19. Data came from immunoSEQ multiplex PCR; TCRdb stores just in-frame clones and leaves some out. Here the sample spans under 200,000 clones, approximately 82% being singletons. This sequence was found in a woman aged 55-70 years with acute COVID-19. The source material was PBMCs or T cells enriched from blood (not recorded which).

This chain's CDR3 is CASSQDGPSREQFF. The CDR3 DNA is TGTGCCAGCAGCCAAGATGGGCCGAGTCGTGAGCAGTTCTTC. The chain uses TRBV4-2 and TRBJ2-1; the D is unclear. The CDR3 loop spans 14 amino acids. CDR1 and CDR2 from the germline V gene are LGHNA and YNFKEQ. V was pared by 0 bases and J by 9 bases, with 12 bases between.